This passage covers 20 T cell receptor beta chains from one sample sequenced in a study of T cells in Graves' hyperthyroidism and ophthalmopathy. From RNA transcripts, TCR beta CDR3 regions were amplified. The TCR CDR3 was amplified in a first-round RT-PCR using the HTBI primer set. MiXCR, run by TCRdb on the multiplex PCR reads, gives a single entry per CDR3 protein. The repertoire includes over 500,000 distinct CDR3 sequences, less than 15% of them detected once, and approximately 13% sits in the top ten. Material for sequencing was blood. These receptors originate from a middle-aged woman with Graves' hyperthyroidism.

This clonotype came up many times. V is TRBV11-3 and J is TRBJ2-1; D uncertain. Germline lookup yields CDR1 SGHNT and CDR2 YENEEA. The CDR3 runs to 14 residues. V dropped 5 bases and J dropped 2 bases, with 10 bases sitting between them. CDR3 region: CASSATEAYNEQFF. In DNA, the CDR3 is TGTGCCAGCAGCGCAACCGAGGCCTACAATGAGCAGTTCTTC.

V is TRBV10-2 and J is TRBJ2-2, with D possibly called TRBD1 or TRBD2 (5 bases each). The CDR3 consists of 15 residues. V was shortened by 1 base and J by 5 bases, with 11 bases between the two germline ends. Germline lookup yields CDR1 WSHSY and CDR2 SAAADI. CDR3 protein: CASSEWDLITGELFF. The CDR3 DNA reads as TGCGCCAGCAGTGAGTGGGACCTAATAACCGGGGAGCTGTTTTTT.

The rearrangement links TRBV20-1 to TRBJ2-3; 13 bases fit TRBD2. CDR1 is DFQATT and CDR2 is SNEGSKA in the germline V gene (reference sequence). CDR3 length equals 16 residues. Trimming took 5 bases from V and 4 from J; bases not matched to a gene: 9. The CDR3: CSASAGTSGKSDTQYF. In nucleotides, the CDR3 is TGCAGTGCTTCCGCCGGGACTAGCGGGAAGTCAGATACGCAGTATTTT.

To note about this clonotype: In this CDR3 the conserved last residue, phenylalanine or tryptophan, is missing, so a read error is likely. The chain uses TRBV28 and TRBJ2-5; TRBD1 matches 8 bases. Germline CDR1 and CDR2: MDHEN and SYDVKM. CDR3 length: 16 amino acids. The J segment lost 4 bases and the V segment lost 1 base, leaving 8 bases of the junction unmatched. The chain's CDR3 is CASSLSIRGRVETQYL. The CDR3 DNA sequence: TGTGCCAGCAGTTTATCAATCAGGGGGCGGGTAGAGACCCAGTACCTC.

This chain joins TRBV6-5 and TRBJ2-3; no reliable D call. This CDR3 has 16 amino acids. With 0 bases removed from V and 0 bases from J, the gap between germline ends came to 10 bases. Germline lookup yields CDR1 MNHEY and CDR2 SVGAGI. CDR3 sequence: CASSYSITTSTDTQYF. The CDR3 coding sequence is TGTGCCAGCAGTTACTCGATAACAACCAGCACAGATACGCAGTATTTT.

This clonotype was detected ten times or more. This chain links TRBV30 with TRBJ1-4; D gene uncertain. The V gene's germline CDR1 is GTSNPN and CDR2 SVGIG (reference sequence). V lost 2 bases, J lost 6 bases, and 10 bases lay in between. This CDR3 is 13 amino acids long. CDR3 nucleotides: TGTGCCTGGAGTCCACCAGGCGATGAAAAACTGTTTTTT. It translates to CAWSPPGDEKLFF.

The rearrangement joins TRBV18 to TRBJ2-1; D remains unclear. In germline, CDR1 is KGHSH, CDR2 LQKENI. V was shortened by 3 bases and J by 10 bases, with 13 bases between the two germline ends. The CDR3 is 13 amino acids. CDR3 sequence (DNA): TGTGCCAGCTCACCTTCCACGGGTGGGGAGCAGTTCTTC. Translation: CASSPSTGGEQFF.

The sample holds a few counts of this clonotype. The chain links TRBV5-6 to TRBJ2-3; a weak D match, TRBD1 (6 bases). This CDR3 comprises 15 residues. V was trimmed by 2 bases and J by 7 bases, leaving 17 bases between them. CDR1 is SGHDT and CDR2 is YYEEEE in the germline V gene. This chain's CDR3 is CASSFQQGKGNTQYF. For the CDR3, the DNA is TGTGCCAGCAGCTTTCAGCAGGGGAAGGGGAATACGCAGTATTTT.

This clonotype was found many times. Here the CDR3 reads CASSQVGTHYEQYF. CDR3 DNA: TGTGCCAGCAGCCAAGTCGGGACCCACTACGAGCAGTACTTC. V gene TRBV3-1 combines with J gene TRBJ2-7; D may match TRBD1 or TRBD2 (5 bases each). Germline V lookup: CDR1 LGHDT, CDR2 YNNKEL (reference sequence). Trimming left V 1 base short and J 3 bases short, with 10 bases between. This CDR3 has 14 amino acids.

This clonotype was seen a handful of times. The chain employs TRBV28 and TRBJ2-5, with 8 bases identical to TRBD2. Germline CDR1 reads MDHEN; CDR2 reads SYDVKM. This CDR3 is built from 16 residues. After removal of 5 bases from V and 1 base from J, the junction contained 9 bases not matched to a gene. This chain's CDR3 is CASSPETSAIQETQYF. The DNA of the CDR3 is TGTGCCAGCAGTCCCGAGACTAGCGCCATCCAAGAGACCCAGTACTTC.

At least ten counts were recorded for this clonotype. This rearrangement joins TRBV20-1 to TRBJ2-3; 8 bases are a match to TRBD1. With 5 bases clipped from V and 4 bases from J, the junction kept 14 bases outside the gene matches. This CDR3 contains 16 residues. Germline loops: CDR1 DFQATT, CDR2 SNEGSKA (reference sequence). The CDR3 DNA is TGCAGTGCTCGGGGCCTGGGGGAGACAGGGGCAGATACGCAGTATTTT. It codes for CSARGLGETGADTQYF.

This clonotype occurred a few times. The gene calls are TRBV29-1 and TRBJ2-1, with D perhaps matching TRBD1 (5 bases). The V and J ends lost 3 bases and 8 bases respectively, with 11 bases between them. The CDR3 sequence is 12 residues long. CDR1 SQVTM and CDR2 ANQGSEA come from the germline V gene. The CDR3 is CSVDKGIYEQFF. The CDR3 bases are TGCAGCGTTGACAAGGGGATCTATGAGCAGTTCTTC.

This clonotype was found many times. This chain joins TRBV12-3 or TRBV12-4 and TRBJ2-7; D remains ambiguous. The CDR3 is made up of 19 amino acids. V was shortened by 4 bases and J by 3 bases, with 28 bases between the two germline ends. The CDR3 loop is CASSSTYKTKGPLDYEQYF. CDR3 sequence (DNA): TGTGCCAGCAGTTCCACCTACAAGACAAAGGGTCCCCTGGACTACGAGCAGTACTTC.

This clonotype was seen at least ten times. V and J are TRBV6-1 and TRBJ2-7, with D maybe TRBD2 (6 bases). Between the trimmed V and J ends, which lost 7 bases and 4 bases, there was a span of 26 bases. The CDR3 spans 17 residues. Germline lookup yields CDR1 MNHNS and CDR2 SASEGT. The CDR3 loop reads CASTPTPGEGRSYEQYF. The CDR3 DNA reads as TGTGCCAGCACCCCAACCCCGGGAGAAGGCCGATCTTACGAGCAGTACTTC.

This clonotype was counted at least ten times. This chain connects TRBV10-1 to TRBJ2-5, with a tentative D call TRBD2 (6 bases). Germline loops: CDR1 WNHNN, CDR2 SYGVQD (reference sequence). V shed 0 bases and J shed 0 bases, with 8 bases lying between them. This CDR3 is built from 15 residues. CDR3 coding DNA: TGCGCCAGCAGTGAGTCTGGCGGGAACCAAGAGACCCAGTACTTC. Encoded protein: CASSESGGNQETQYF.

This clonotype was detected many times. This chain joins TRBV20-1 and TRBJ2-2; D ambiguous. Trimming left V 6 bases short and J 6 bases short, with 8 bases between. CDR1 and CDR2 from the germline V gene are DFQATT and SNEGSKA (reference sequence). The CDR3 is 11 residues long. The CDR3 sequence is CSAPYPGELFF. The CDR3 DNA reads TGCAGTGCCCCGTACCCCGGGGAGCTGTTTTTT.

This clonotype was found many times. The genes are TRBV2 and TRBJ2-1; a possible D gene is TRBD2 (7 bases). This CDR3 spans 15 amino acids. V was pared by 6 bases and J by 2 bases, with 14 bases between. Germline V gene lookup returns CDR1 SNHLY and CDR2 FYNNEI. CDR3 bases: TGTGCCAGCAGCCAAAGGGAGGGGGCCTACAATGAGCAGTTCTTC. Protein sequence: CASSQREGAYNEQFF.

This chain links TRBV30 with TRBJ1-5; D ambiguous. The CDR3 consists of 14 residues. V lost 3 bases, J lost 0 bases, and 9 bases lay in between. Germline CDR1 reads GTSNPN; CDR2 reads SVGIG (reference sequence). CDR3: CAWSQLLSNQPQHF. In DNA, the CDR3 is TGTGCCTGGAGCCAATTACTTAGCAATCAGCCCCAGCATTTT.

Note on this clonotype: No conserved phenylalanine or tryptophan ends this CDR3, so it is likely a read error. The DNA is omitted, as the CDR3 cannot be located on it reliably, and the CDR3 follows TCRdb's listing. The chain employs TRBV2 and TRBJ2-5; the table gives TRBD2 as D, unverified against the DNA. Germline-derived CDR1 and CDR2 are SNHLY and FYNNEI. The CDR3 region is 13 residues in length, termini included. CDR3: CAGLAGGLRDPVL.

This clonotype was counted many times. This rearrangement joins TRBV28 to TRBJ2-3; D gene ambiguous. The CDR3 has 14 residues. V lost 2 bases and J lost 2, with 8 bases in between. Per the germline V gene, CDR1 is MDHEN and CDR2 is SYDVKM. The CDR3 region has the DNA TGTGCCAGCAGTTTACCAAGTCCCACAGATACGCAGTATTTT. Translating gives CASSLPSPTDTQYF.